This TCR beta chain is from a study of blood T cells in healthy people across ages. Study findings and constraints: When set beside aged donors, long-lived donors presented more naive CD4+ cells and higher diversity. The recorded TCR beta diversity per million T cells decreased in a roughly linear manner with age.

Isolation yielded PBMCs, at least 6.5 million per sample, in every case. V was clipped by 4 bases and J by 4 bases; unmatched bases: 4. The germline V gene encodes CDR1 SGDLS and CDR2 YYNGEE. This CDR3 is 14 amino acids long. Using a J-beta primer mix together with a sample-barcoded 5' primer, a second PCR was run for about 7 to 12 cycles. TCRdb passed the 5' RACE reads through MiXCR, listing each CDR3 protein once. This sample has 600,000 or so distinct CDR3 sequences, with under 30% found just once. At least ten counts were recorded for this clonotype. No antigen is known for it. Material for sequencing was blood. The rearrangement links TRBV9 to TRBJ2-1, with TRBD1 identical over 8 bases. The receptor was isolated from an elderly woman in good health. CDR3 DNA sequence: TGTGCCAGCAGCCGGGGACAGGAGTACAATGAGCAGTTCTTC. As protein: CASSRGQEYNEQFF.